The 25 T cell receptor beta chains listed next were all sequenced from one sample in a study of metastatic and nonmetastatic thyroid tumors. Patients were all untreated before their thyroid surgery. TCRdb reprocessed the PCR reads using MiXCR. Of under 35,000 clones listed, around 25% were seen once; the top ten hold more than 14%. Material for sequencing was blood. These receptors originate from a female donor with papillary thyroid cancer or a benign thyroid nodule (not recorded which). Some clones in this sample may be carry-over from other donors' samples.

This clone was observed a handful of times. The junction departs from the called germline gene at one end, perhaps through a read error. The V call is TRBV27, the J call TRBJ1-5, with 9 bases matching TRBD1. Germline V gene lookup returns CDR1 MNHEY and CDR2 SMNVEV (reference sequence). This CDR3 is 15 amino acids long. CDR3 sequence (DNA): TGTGCCAGCAGTCTTGCAGGACAGGGGAACCAGCCCCAGGATTTT. Translating it yields CASSLAGQGNQPQDF.

This clone has a count of ten or more. The chain links TRBV7-2 to TRBJ2-3, with TRBD2 matching over 10 bases. CDR3 size: 17 residues. The V and J ends lost 0 bases and 6 bases, in that order; junction bases with no gene match: 9. Germline lookup yields CDR1 SGHTA and CDR2 FQGNSA. CDR3 sequence (DNA): TGTGCCAGCAGCTTAGCCCCTAGCGGGAGCTCCCAGGATACGCAGTATTTT. This translates into CASSLAPSGSSQDTQYF.

The chain employs TRBV6-1 and TRBJ2-1; D ambiguous. This CDR3 has 14 amino acids. CDR1 and CDR2 (germline): MNHNS, SASEGT. Between the trimmed V and J ends, which lost 2 bases and 10 bases, there was a span of 15 bases. The CDR3 sequence is CASSESIGGREQFF. DNA of the CDR3: TGTGCCAGCAGTGAATCCATCGGTGGCAGAGAGCAGTTCTTC.

Comment on this clone: This may come from a read error, since a much larger clone is one base off. This chain uses TRBV10-3 with TRBJ2-3, with D perhaps given as TRBD1 or TRBD2 (5 bases each). V shed 10 bases and J shed 0 bases, with 23 bases lying between them. CDR3 size: 17 residues. Germline CDR1 and CDR2: ENHRY and SYGVKD. This chain's CDR3 is CASILAGADTSTDTQYF. The CDR3, as DNA: TGTGCCAGCATTCTAGCCGGGGCTGATACTAGCACAGATACGCAGTATTTT.

Ten or more counts support this clone. The CDR3: CASLQLAPRHSGNTIYF. The CDR3 nucleotides read TGTGCCAGCTTGCAACTTGCCCCCCGGCACTCTGGAAACACCATATATTTT. The rearrangement joins TRBV18 to TRBJ1-3; D gene unclear. Germline loops: CDR1 KGHSH, CDR2 LQKENI. CDR3 length: 17 amino acids. V was shortened by 7 bases and J by 0 bases, with 19 bases between the two germline ends. Based on the CDR3 plus reference TRBV18 and TRBJ1-3, the full variable domain is NAGVMQNPRHLVRRRGQEARLRCSPMKGHSHVYWYRQLPEEGLKFMVYLQKENIIDESGMPKERFSAEFPKEGPSILRIQQVVRGDSAAYFCASLQLAPRHSGNTIYFGEGSWLTVV.

The rearrangement joins TRBV18 to TRBJ2-2; 9 bases align to TRBD2. Unmatched junction bases numbered 10, after V lost 4 bases and J lost 4 bases. Per the germline V gene, CDR1 is KGHSH and CDR2 is LQKENI. The CDR3 covers 17 residues. CDR3 DNA: TGTGCCAGCTCACGCGGCAGACTAGCGGTGAGCACCGGGGAGCTGTTTTTT. This translates into CASSRGRLAVSTGELFF. Supplemented by reference TRBV18 and TRBJ2-2, the full variable domain reads NAGVMQNPRHLVRRRGQEARLRCSPMKGHSHVYWYRQLPEEGLKFMVYLQKENIIDESGMPKERFSAEFPKEGPSILRIQQVVRGDSAAYFCASSRGRLAVSTGELFFGEGSRLTVL.

The V and J genes are TRBV9 and TRBJ2-3; 9 bases line up with TRBD1. Germline CDR1 is SGDLS and CDR2 is YYNGEE. The ends lost 4 bases at V and 2 bases at J; junction bases unmatched: 11. The CDR3 has 17 amino acids. For the CDR3, the DNA is TGTGCCAGCAGCTTACCCGGGACAGGGAAATACACAGATACGCAGTATTTT. It translates to CASSLPGTGKYTDTQYF.

The sample holds a few counts of this clone. The V and J genes are TRBV6-4 and TRBJ2-1; 11 bases are a match to TRBD2. With 2 bases clipped from V and 3 bases from J, the junction kept 0 bases outside the gene matches. The CDR3 runs 15 residues. The germline V gene encodes CDR1 MRHNA and CDR2 SNTAGT. CDR3 residues: CASSDGTSGYNEQFF. The CDR3 nucleotides are TGTGCCAGCAGTGACGGGACTAGCGGCTACAATGAGCAGTTCTTC.

This clone was picked up many times. The V call is TRBV30, the J call TRBJ1-6, with D possibly matching TRBD1 (5 bases). Germline CDR1 reads GTSNPN; CDR2 reads SVGIG (reference sequence). The V end lost 8 bases, the J end lost 7 bases, and 18 bases lay between the germline ends. The CDR3 covers 14 residues. Here the CDR3 DNA reads TGTGCCATGGACCCCGGGACGGGGAATTCACCCCTCCACTTT. This codes for CAMDPGTGNSPLHF.

This clone was observed a single time. The V gene is TRBV30, the J gene TRBJ2-2, with TRBD2 identical over 8 bases. The germline V gene encodes CDR1 GTSNPN and CDR2 SVGIG (reference sequence). This CDR3 has 16 residues. V shed 2 bases and J 0 bases; nucleotides not matched to a gene: 5. The CDR3 loop reads CAWSPLAATNTGELFF. The CDR3 nucleotides read TGTGCCTGGAGTCCACTAGCGGCTACGAACACCGGGGAGCTGTTTTTT.

This sequence joins TRBV7-3 and TRBJ1-6; TRBD1 matches at 8 bases. Germline trimming cut 5 bases from V and 5 bases from J; bases unmatched to any gene: 5. The CDR3 is 15 residues long. CDR1 SGHTA and CDR2 FQGTGA come from the germline V gene. CDR3 in amino acids: CASSKTGANNSPLHF. CDR3 sequence (DNA): TGTGCCAGCAGCAAGACAGGGGCAAATAATTCACCCCTCCACTTT.

This chain connects TRBV27 to TRBJ2-6; tentatively, D is TRBD2 (6 bases). CDR3 length: 17 amino acids. The V gene's germline CDR1 is MNHEY and CDR2 SMNVEV (reference sequence). Trimming pared 4 bases from V and 4 bases from J, leaving 17 bases between. The CDR3 sequence: CASSWRGTASGANVLTF. CDR3 coding DNA: TGTGCCAGCAGTTGGCGGGGTACGGCGTCCGGGGCCAACGTCCTGACTTTC. The full variable domain, completed using reference TRBV27 and TRBJ2-6, is EAQVTQNPRYLITVTGKKLTVTCSQNMNHEYMSWYRQDPGLGLRQIYYSMNVEVTDKGDVPEGYKVSRKEKRNFPLILESPSPNQTSLYFCASSWRGTASGANVLTFGAGSRLTVL.

Worth noting for this clone: The junction shows a germline mismatch at one end, possibly a read error. This rearrangement joins TRBV7-2 to TRBJ1-1; D unresolved. The germline V gene encodes CDR1 SGHTA and CDR2 FQGNSA. This CDR3 is built from 14 residues. CDR3: CASSSPVMNTESFF. The CDR3 coding sequence is TGTGCCAGCAGCTCCCCCGTCATGAACACTGAATCTTTCTTT. Drawing the rest from reference TRBV7-2 and TRBJ1-1, the complete variable domain is GAGVSQSPSNKVTEKGKDVELRCDPISGHTALYWYRQSLGQGLEFLIYFQGNSAPDKSGLPSDRFSAERTGGSVSTLTIQRTQQEDSAVYLCASSSPVMNTESFFGQGTRLTVV.

This clone is classed as medium-sized. The V call is TRBV6-1, the J call TRBJ2-1, with 12 bases that match TRBD2. The germline CDR1 and CDR2 sequences are MNHNS and SASEGT. This CDR3 is built from 17 residues. Trimming cost V 6 bases and J 8 bases; bases outside gene matches: 14. CDR3: CASSLGLAGPVSYEQFF. Written as DNA, the CDR3 is TGTGCCAGCAGCTTGGGACTAGCGGGTCCAGTCAGCTATGAGCAGTTCTTC.

This clone occurred once. V usage is TRBV7-2 and J usage is TRBJ1-1; weak D call: TRBD1 (5 bases). Trimming stripped 1 base from V and 14 bases from J, with 17 bases between. This CDR3 comprises 13 residues. Germline lookup yields CDR1 SGHTA and CDR2 FQGNSA. The CDR3 DNA reads TGTGCCAGCAGCTTAGTATATGGGGCTGAATCCTTCTTT. Translation: CASSLVYGAESFF.

This clone appeared many times. This chain joins TRBV6-2 or TRBV6-3 and TRBJ2-1, with D uncertain. V dropped 6 bases and J dropped 0 bases, with 6 bases sitting between them. This CDR3 comprises 13 residues. Germline loops: CDR1 MNHEY, CDR2 SVGEGT. CDR3 sequence reads: CASSRDSYNEQFF. The CDR3, as DNA: TGTGCCAGCAGCCGCGACTCCTACAATGAGCAGTTCTTC.

Here the CDR3 reads CAWTSYRGNEQYF. The CDR3 region has the DNA TGTGCCTGGACCAGTTACAGGGGGAACGAGCAGTACTTC. The chain has TRBV30 and TRBJ2-7, with 8 bases lining up with TRBD1. The ends lost 4 bases at V and 5 bases at J; junction bases unmatched: 7. The CDR3 runs to 13 residues. Germline values: CDR1 GTSNPN, CDR2 SVGIG (reference sequence).

The chain joins TRBV11-2 to TRBJ2-7, with no clear D. V was cut by 5 bases and J by 4 bases, with 15 bases left in between. Looked up from germline, CDR1 is SGHAT and CDR2 is FQNNGV. The CDR3 extends over 14 amino acids. The chain's CDR3 is CASSPGFLGYEQYF. CDR3 in DNA: TGTGCCAGCAGCCCGGGCTTTTTGGGGTACGAGCAGTACTTC.

In its sample, this clone is medium-sized (0.01 to 0.1%). V usage is TRBV6-2 or TRBV6-3 and J usage is TRBJ2-6, with TRBD1 as a possible D gene (5 bases). Trimming left V 6 bases short and J 0 bases short, with 12 bases between. The length of the CDR3 is 16 residues. The V gene's germline CDR1 is MNHEY and CDR2 SVGEGT. Written as DNA, the CDR3 is TGTGCCAGCAGCACAGACAGTAGCTCTGGGGCCAACGTCCTGACTTTC. This encodes CASSTDSSSGANVLTF.

By its share, this clone is medium-sized (0.01 to 0.1%). The rearrangement joins TRBV27 to TRBJ2-1; no firm D call. The V gene's germline CDR1 is MNHEY and CDR2 SMNVEV (reference sequence). V was trimmed by 5 bases and J by 8 bases, leaving 16 bases between them. The length of the CDR3 is 14 residues. CDR3 nucleotide sequence: TGTGCCAGCAGTAGCTCTCCATCGGGCGATGAGCAGTTCTTC. As protein: CASSSSPSGDEQFF.

The chain employs TRBV30 and TRBJ1-2; weak D call: TRBD1 (5 bases). Germline CDR1 GTSNPN, CDR2 SVGIG (reference sequence). V shed 4 bases and J shed 3 bases, with 12 bases lying between them. CDR3 length: 13 residues. The CDR3 region is CAWKGKGHYGYTF. The CDR3 nucleotides read TGTGCCTGGAAGGGGAAGGGTCACTATGGCTACACCTTC.

This clone was detected only a few times. The J gene is TRBJ2-3, the V gene TRBV6-2 or TRBV6-3, with TRBD2 matching over 9 bases. The CDR3 extends over 14 amino acids. The J segment lost 0 bases and the V segment lost 7 bases, leaving 2 bases of the junction unmatched. Germline CDR1 MNHEY, CDR2 SVGEGT. The CDR3 sequence: CASTGTSSTDTQYF. The CDR3 nucleotides are TGTGCCAGCACCGGGACTAGCAGCACAGATACGCAGTATTTT.

Note on this clone: A read error may explain this, as a much larger clone is one base away. The sample carries other DNA sequences with the same CDR3. The gene calls are TRBV3-1 and TRBJ1-4; D ambiguous. This CDR3 contains 14 residues. Germline V CDR1 and CDR2: LGHDT, YNNKEL (reference sequence). The CDR3 here is CASSPTRTNEKLFF. The CDR3 DNA follows: TGTGCCAGCAGCCCGACCAGAACTAATGAAAAACTGTTTTTC. Together with reference TRBV3-1 and TRBJ1-4, the CDR3 gives the full variable domain: DTAVSQTPKYLVTQMGNDKSIKCEQNLGHDTMYWYKQDSKKFLKIMFSYNNKELIINETVPNRFSPKSPDKAHLNLHINSLELGDSAVYFCASSPTRTNEKLFFGSGTQLSVL.

This clone was detected ten times or more. This rearrangement joins TRBV7-9 to TRBJ2-7; D might be TRBD2 (5 bases). The CDR3 runs 13 residues. Germline V CDR1 and CDR2: SEHNR, FQNEAQ (reference sequence). V lost 1 base to trimming and J lost 6 bases, with 10 bases between them. In nucleotides, the CDR3 is TGTGCCAGCAGCTTAGAAGCGGCATCCGAGCAGTACTTC. Its protein is CASSLEAASEQYF.

This clone was seen more than once but under ten times. The DNA is left out, because the CDR3 cannot be placed on it with certainty; the CDR3 is given as TCRdb lists it. The chain is built from TRBV28 and TRBJ1-5. The CDR3 length is 12 residues, termini included. Germline loops: CDR1 MDHEN, CDR2 SYDVKM. The CDR3: CASILGRQPQHF.